One and the same sample provided the 19 T cell receptor beta chains below, sequenced in a study of cytomegalovirus exposure and HLA in healthy donors. The PCR made use of 60 Vbeta and 13 Jbeta primers. Here immunoSEQ multiplex PCR was the method, and the copy in TCRdb shows in-frame clones only, minus some. The sample yields approximately 290,000 clones, about 80% seen once. The source material was PBMCs. These receptors were collected from a girl aged 2-10 years in good health and CMV-seronegative.

The count of this clone is one. Sequence at one end of the junction differs from germline and may be a read error. CDR3: CSSSLAARLAMDEQFF. The CDR3 nucleotides are TGTTCCAGCAGCTTAGCCGCCCGACTAGCAATGGACGAGCAGTTCTTC. The chain uses TRBV7-9 and TRBJ2-1; TRBD2 agrees at 7 bases. This CDR3 comprises 16 residues. Germline V gene lookup returns CDR1 SEHNR and CDR2 FQNEAQ (reference sequence).

The chain has TRBV19 and TRBJ2-3; 10 nucleotides match TRBD1. This CDR3 comprises 15 residues. The J segment lost 3 bases and the V segment lost 6 bases, leaving 6 bases of the junction unmatched. The germline V gene has CDR1 LNHDA and CDR2 SQIVND (reference sequence). As DNA, the CDR3 is TGTGCCAGTAGGCGAAGACAGGGGGCAACAGATACGCAGTATTTT. It is translated as CASRRRQGATDTQYF. The full variable domain, completed using reference TRBV19 and TRBJ2-3, is DGGITQSPKYLFRKEGQNVTLSCEQNLNHDAMYWYRQDPGQGLRLIYYSQIVNDFQKGDIAEGYSVSREKKESFPLTVTSAQKNPTAFYLCASRRRQGATDTQYFGPGTRLTVL.

The chain combines TRBV4-1 with TRBJ1-5, with 9 bases that match TRBD1. This CDR3 spans 15 amino acids. CDR1 is MGHRA and CDR2 is YSYEKL in the germline V gene. J was trimmed by 4 bases and V by 4 bases; bases with no gene match: 5. DNA of the CDR3: TGCGCCAGCAGCCTCACGGACAGGGGAAATCAGCCCCAGCATTTT. This codes for CASSLTDRGNQPQHF.

CDR3 loop: CASTGDGWWAQYF. CDR3 bases: TGTGCCAGCACGGGGGACGGTTGGTGGGCCCAGTACTTC. The chain carries TRBV7-9 and TRBJ2-5; TRBD2 might be the D (6 bases). CDR1 is SEHNR, CDR2 FQNEAQ, per germline (reference sequence). V shed 7 bases and J shed 9 bases, with 18 bases lying between them. The length of the CDR3 is 13 residues. Full variable domain (missing parts from reference TRBV7-9 and TRBJ2-5): DTGVSQNPRHKITKRGQNVTFRCDPISEHNRLYWYRQTLGQGPEFLTYFQNEAQLEKSRLLSDRFSAERPKGSFSTLEIQRTEQGDSAMYLCASTGDGWWAQYFGPGTRLLVL.

Regarding this clone: Within the sample, other DNA sequences also encode this same CDR3. The chain recombines TRBV29-1 with TRBJ1-2; D is possibly TRBD1 (5 bases). With 7 bases removed from V and 4 bases from J, the gap between germline ends came to 10 bases. This CDR3 spans 11 amino acids. Germline CDR1 SQVTM, CDR2 ANQGSEA. CDR3 DNA: TGCAGCGCCCCAGACAGCTATGGCTACACCTTC. It yields the protein CSAPDSYGYTF. The complete variable domain, with remaining parts taken from reference TRBV29-1 and TRBJ1-2, reads SAVISQKPSRDICQRGTSLTIQCQVDSQVTMMFWYRQQPGQSLTLIATANQGSEATYESGFVIDKFPISRPNLTFSTLTVSNMSPEDSSIYLCSAPDSYGYTFGSGTRLTVV.

This clone was counted once. This sequence joins TRBV4-2 and TRBJ1-2; D call uncertain. V lost 0 bases, J lost 1 base, and 9 bases lay in between. Germline CDR1 LGHNA, CDR2 YNFKEQ. The CDR3 sequence is 15 residues long. CDR3 coding DNA: TGTGCCAGCAGCCAAGATTTGGCGGGTAACTATGGCTACACCTTC. Translated, it gives CASSQDLAGNYGYTF.

This clone came up once. The V gene is TRBV2, the J gene TRBJ2-7; 9 nucleotides agree with TRBD1. Per the germline V gene, CDR1 is SNHLY and CDR2 is FYNNEI. The CDR3 runs to 14 residues. Germline trimming cut 6 bases from V and 5 bases from J; bases unmatched to any gene: 8. The CDR3 region is CASSRDRVIDEQYF. The CDR3 bases are TGTGCCAGCAGCCGGGACAGGGTAATCGACGAGCAGTACTTC.

V gene TRBV6-6 combines with J gene TRBJ2-1, with 9 bases that match TRBD1. This CDR3 comprises 14 residues. The J segment lost 6 bases and the V segment lost 6 bases, leaving 6 bases of the junction unmatched. Germline CDR1 is MNHNY and CDR2 is SVGAGI (reference sequence). For the CDR3, the DNA is TGTGCCAGCAGGGGACAGGGCGAAAGCAATGAGCAGTTCTTC. It codes for CASRGQGESNEQFF.

The CDR3 reads CASFGEVRWQFF. The CDR3, as DNA: TGTGCCAGCTTCGGGGAGGTAAGATGGCAGTTCTTC. V is TRBV2 and J is TRBJ2-1; tentatively, D is TRBD2 (6 bases). The CDR3 contains 12 residues. Germline V gene sequence: CDR1 SNHLY, CDR2 FYNNEI. Trimming stripped 8 bases from V and 12 bases from J, with 17 bases between. The variable domain in full, completed from reference TRBV2 and TRBJ2-1, reads EPEVTQTPSHQVTQMGQEVILRCVPISNHLYFYWYRQILGQKVEFLVSFYNNEISEKSEIFDDQFSVERPDGSNFTLKIRSTKLEDSAMYFCASFGEVRWQFFGPGTRLTVL.

J is TRBJ1-2 and V is TRBV6-5; D possibly corresponds to TRBD1 (5 bases). This CDR3 is 12 amino acids long. The ends were cut back, 5 bases at V and 5 bases at J, with 9 bases in the middle. In germline, CDR1 is MNHEY, CDR2 SVGAGI. The DNA of the CDR3 is TGTGCCAGCAGTCCGTCAGGGTATGGCTACACCTTC. Protein sequence: CASSPSGYGYTF.

This clone was detected once. The chain links TRBV2 to TRBJ2-2, with a weak D call TRBD2 (6 bases). This CDR3 spans 13 amino acids. The V gene lost 7 bases and the J gene lost 4 bases, with 10 bases spanning the gap. Germline V lookup: CDR1 SNHLY, CDR2 FYNNEI. The CDR3 DNA reads as TGTGCCAGCACATCGGAGGGCACCGGGGAGCTGTTTTTT. Its translation is CASTSEGTGELFF.

The chain uses TRBV13 and TRBJ2-1, with D perhaps TRBD2 (5 bases). Germline V lookup: CDR1 PRHDT, CDR2 FYEKMQ (reference sequence). Between the trimmed V and J ends, which lost 2 bases and 5 bases, there was a span of 7 bases. The CDR3 is 13 residues long. The CDR3 coding sequence is TGTGCCAGCAGCTTAAGCGGCCACAATGAGCAGTTCTTC. This sequence encodes CASSLSGHNEQFF.

The chain couples TRBV12-5 to TRBJ2-2; D is undetermined. V lost 3 bases, J lost 6 bases, and 20 bases lay in between. CDR1 is LGHNT and CDR2 is FRNRAP in the germline V gene. The CDR3 length is 17 residues. CDR3 DNA: TGTGCTAGTGGTTTCCGGGTGCGTGGCTCCTCACCCGGGGAGCTGTTTTTT. It is translated as CASGFRVRGSSPGELFF.

The chain links TRBV28 to TRBJ2-1; 7 positions agree with TRBD2. This CDR3 region has 15 residues. The V gene's germline CDR1 is MDHEN and CDR2 SYDVKM. V lost 5 bases, J lost 6 bases, and 10 bases stayed unmatched. DNA of the CDR3: TGTGCCAGCAGTGTAACTAGCGAGGCGGCCAATGAGCAGTTCTTC. This encodes CASSVTSEAANEQFF.

The chain combines TRBV29-1 with TRBJ1-2; the D is unclear. In germline, CDR1 is SQVTM, CDR2 ANQGSEA. The CDR3 runs to 14 residues. V gave up 5 bases and J gave up 4 bases, with 17 bases separating them. CDR3 loop: CSVIGRRDIYGYTF. In DNA, the CDR3 is TGCAGCGTTATAGGTCGGCGAGACATCTATGGCTACACCTTC.

V usage is TRBV28 and J usage is TRBJ2-7, with a weak D call TRBD2 (6 bases). Trimming cost V 8 bases and J 0 bases, with 11 bases left between them. Germline values: CDR1 MDHEN, CDR2 SYDVKM. The CDR3 consists of 13 residues. The CDR3 sequence: CASLPGSSYEQYF. The CDR3 DNA reads as TGTGCCAGCCTTCCCGGGAGCTCCTACGAGCAGTACTTC.

The chain uses TRBV28 and TRBJ1-5; D not certain. The CDR3 consists of 13 residues. V lost 9 bases to trimming and J lost 1 base, with 10 bases between them. Germline V gene sequence: CDR1 MDHEN, CDR2 SYDVKM. The CDR3 DNA follows: TGTGCCAGTCGGGTTGACAGCAATCAGCCCCAGCATTTT. It encodes CASRVDSNQPQHF.

This sequence joins TRBV7-3 and TRBJ2-2; D gene ambiguous. Germline CDR1 reads SGHTA; CDR2 reads FQGTGA. Trimming removed 2 bases at V and 0 bases at J, with 4 bases between. The CDR3 has 14 amino acids. For the CDR3, the DNA is TGTGCCAGCAGCTTATCTTCGAACACCGGGGAGCTGTTTTTT. Translation gives CASSLSSNTGELFF.

The genes are TRBV5-1 and TRBJ2-3; D might be TRBD2 (5 bases). The CDR3 runs to 15 residues. Germline V gene data show CDR1 as SGHRS and CDR2 as YFSETQ. V gave up 5 bases and J gave up 0 bases, with 13 bases separating them. The CDR3 region has the DNA TGCGCCAGCAGTTCGGCTAGCAGTAGCACAGATACGCAGTATTTT. Residues: CASSSASSSTDTQYF.